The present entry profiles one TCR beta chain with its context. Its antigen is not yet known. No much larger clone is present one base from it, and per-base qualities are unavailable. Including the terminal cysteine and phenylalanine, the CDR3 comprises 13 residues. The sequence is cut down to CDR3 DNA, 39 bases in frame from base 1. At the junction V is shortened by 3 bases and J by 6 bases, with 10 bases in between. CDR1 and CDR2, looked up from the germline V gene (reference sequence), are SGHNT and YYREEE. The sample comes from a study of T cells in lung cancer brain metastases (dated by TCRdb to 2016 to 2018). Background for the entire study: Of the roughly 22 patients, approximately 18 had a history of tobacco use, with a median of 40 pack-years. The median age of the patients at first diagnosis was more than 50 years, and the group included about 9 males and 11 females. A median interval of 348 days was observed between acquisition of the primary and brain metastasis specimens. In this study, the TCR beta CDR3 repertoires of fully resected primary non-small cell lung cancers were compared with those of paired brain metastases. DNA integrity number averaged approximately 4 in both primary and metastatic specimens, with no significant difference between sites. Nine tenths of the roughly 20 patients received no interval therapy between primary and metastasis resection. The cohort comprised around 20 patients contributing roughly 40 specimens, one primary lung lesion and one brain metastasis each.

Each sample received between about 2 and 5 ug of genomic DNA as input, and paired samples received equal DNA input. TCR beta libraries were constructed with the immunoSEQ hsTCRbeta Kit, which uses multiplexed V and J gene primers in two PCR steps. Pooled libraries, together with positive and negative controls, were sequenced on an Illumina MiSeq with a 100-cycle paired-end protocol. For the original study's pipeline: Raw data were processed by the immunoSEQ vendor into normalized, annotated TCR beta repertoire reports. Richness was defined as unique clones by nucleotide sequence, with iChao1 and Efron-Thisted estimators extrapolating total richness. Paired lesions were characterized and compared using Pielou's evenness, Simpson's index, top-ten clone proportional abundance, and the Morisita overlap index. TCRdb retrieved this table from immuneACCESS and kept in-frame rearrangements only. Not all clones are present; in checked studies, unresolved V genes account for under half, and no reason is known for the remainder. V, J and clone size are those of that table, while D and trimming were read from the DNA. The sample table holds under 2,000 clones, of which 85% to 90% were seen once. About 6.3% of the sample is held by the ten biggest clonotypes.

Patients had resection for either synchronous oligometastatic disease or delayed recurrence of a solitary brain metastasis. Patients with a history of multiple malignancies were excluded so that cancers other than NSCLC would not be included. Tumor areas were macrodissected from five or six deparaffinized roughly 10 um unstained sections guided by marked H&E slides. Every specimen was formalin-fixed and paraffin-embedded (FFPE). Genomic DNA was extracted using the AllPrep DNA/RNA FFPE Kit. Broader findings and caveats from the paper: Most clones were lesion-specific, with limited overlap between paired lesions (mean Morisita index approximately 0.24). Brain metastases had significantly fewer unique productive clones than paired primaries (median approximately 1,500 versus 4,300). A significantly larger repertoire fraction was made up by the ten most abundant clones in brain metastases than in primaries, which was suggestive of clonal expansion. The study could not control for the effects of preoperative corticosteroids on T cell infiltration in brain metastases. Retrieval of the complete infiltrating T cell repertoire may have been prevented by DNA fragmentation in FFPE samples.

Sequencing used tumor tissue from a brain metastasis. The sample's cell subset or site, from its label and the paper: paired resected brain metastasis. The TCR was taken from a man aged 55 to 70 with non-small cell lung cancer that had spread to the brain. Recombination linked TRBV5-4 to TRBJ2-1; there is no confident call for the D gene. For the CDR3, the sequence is CASSSYHSNEQFF. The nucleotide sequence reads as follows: TGTGCCAGCAGCTCGTACCATAGCAATGAGCAGTTCTTC.